This T cell receptor beta chain was observed in a study of shared clonotypes between healthy human individuals. This CDR3 spans 16 amino acids. From germline, CDR1 is KGHSH and CDR2 LQKENI. The V segment lost 5 bases and the J segment 1 base; nucleotides outside the gene matches: 9. Produced via immunoSEQ multiplex PCR; TCRdb's table is partial and in-frame only. The repertoire holds millions of clones, with 90% to 95% as singletons. This receptor was obtained from a man aged 18 to 29 in good health. The specimen was naive CD4+ T cells sorted from blood. Regarding subset: CD45RA+ positively selected. This sequence joins TRBV18 and TRBJ2-3; 7 bases agree with TRBD1. The CDR3 loop is CASSFIPGQRTDTQYF. CDR3 nucleotides: TGTGCCAGCTCATTTATCCCGGGACAGCGCACAGATACGCAGTATTTT.